This TCR beta chain emerged from a study of cytomegalovirus exposure and HLA in healthy donors. Study details: Among around 200 million T cells, an earlier analysis found approximately 110 million unique TCR beta sequences.

60 Vbeta and 13 Jbeta primers were used in PCR. Libraries were prepared by immunoSEQ multiplex PCR; TCRdb keeps only in-frame clonotypes and omits some of them. The sample has approximately 100,000 clones; 76% are singletons. Donors sampled were nominally healthy, though unrecorded immune exposures were likely. The V gene end was trimmed by 5 bases and the J gene end by 2 bases; junction bases not matched to a gene: 11. There are 16 residues in the CDR3. Germline values: CDR1 PRHDT, CDR2 FYEKMQ (reference sequence). This clone was counted once. Its matching antigen is unknown. Whole-study findings and limits: It was 150 to 200 TCR beta chains that were listed as cytomegalovirus-associated. The analysis excluded some indistinguishable V segments, including TRBV6-2 and TRBV6-3.

V gene TRBV13 combines with J gene TRBJ1-2; TRBD1 matches 7 bases. This receptor was taken from a woman aged 50 to 60 in good health and CMV-seropositive. The sequencing sample was made of PBMCs. This CDR3 reads CASSLDRAWGNYGYTF. Here the CDR3 DNA reads TGTGCCAGCAGCCTCGACAGGGCCTGGGGGAACTATGGCTACACCTTC.